What follows are 27 T cell receptor beta chains derived from one specimen sequenced in a study of shared clonotypes between healthy human individuals. The method was immunoSEQ multiplex PCR; TCRdb's version includes in-frame clones alone and lacks a portion of them. The sample has about 530,000 clones, 90% to 96% seen once; the top ten hold about 0.064%. The sequencing sample was made of naive CD4+ T cells sorted from blood. The subset here: CD45RA+ positively selected. The source is a woman younger than 45 in good health.

The chain employs TRBV11-2 and TRBJ2-7; no reliable D call. The V and J ends lost 1 base and 3 bases respectively, with 7 bases between them. Germline CDR1 SGHAT, CDR2 FQNNGV. There are 13 residues in the CDR3. The DNA for the CDR3 is TGTGCCAGCAGCTTAGGCAGCGACTACGAGCAGTACTTC. Translating it yields CASSLGSDYEQYF.

The rearrangement links TRBV28 to TRBJ2-5, with TRBD1 identical over 8 bases. V dropped 5 bases and J dropped 4; count of bases not matched to a gene: 0. Germline V lookup: CDR1 MDHEN, CDR2 SYDVKM. The CDR3 is made up of 12 amino acids. CDR3 loop: CASSGQGETQYF. In nucleotides, the CDR3 is TGTGCCAGCAGTGGACAGGGAGAGACCCAGTACTTC.

This sequence joins TRBV6-1 and TRBJ2-2; D not certain. Germline CDR1 and CDR2: MNHNS and SASEGT. The CDR3 totals 14 residues. Trimming shortened V by 4 bases and J by 1 base, and 7 bases separated the two germline ends. The CDR3 protein is CASSVTGNTGELFF. Written as DNA, the CDR3 is TGTGCCAGCAGTGTTACGGGGAACACCGGGGAGCTGTTTTTT.

Regarding this clone: Other DNA variants within this sample encode the same CDR3. The rearrangement uses TRBV5-1 and TRBJ2-7, with D maybe TRBD1 (6 bases). Trimming pared 0 bases from V and 0 bases from J, leaving 7 bases between. The CDR3 has 14 residues. Germline V gene lookup returns CDR1 SGHRS and CDR2 YFSETQ. The CDR3 loop reads CASSLGTDSYEQYF. The CDR3 DNA reads TGCGCCAGCAGCTTGGGGACAGACTCCTACGAGCAGTACTTC.

V and J are TRBV28 and TRBJ1-4; D ambiguous. The CDR3 runs to 14 residues. Germline CDR1 is MDHEN and CDR2 is SYDVKM. V gave up 5 bases and J gave up 8 bases, with 15 bases separating them. The CDR3 reads CASSLSGVKEKLFF. For the CDR3, the DNA is TGTGCCAGCAGTCTGAGCGGGGTTAAGGAAAAACTGTTTTTT. The full variable domain, its missing parts supplied by reference TRBV28 and TRBJ1-4, is DVKVTQSSRYLVKRTGEKVFLECVQDMDHENMFWYRQDPGLGLRLIYFSYDVKMKEKGDIPEGYSVSREKKERFSLILESASTNQTSMYLCASSLSGVKEKLFFGSGTQLSVL.

CDR3 coding DNA: TGTGCCAGCGGTTACTCGGGACAGGGGGTTCAGCCCCAGCATTTT. Its translation: CASGYSGQGVQPQHF. This sequence joins TRBV28 and TRBJ1-5; 11 bases map to TRBD1. CDR1 and CDR2 from the germline V gene are MDHEN and SYDVKM. CDR3 length: 15 residues. V was clipped by 8 bases and J by 6 bases; unmatched bases: 9.

Only a few counts were recorded for this clone. The chain recombines TRBV28 with TRBJ1-2; TRBD1 aligns across 9 bases. CDR3 length equals 15 residues. V was pared by 5 bases and J by 1 base, with 5 bases of the junction left unmatched. Germline CDR1 and CDR2: MDHEN and SYDVKM. CDR3 in DNA: TGTGCCAGCAGTATGCCGGGACAGGGTAACTATGGCTACACCTTC. This encodes CASSMPGQGNYGYTF.

V is TRBV5-8 and J is TRBJ1-1, with D unresolved. The CDR3 extends over 14 amino acids. The ends were cut back, 6 bases at V and 7 bases at J, with 19 bases in the middle. The V gene's germline CDR1 is SGHTS and CDR2 YDEGEE. The chain's CDR3 is CASTRGLASDEAFF. Written as DNA, the CDR3 is TGTGCCAGCACGCGTGGACTTGCAAGCGATGAAGCTTTCTTT.

The rearrangement uses TRBV5-6 and TRBJ2-2, with D unresolved. The CDR3 spans 13 residues. Germline CDR1 reads SGHDT; CDR2 reads YYEEEE. Deletions cut 4 bases from V and 6 bases from J, with 10 bases between. Here the CDR3 reads CASSVSWAGELFF. Written as DNA, the CDR3 is TGTGCCAGCAGCGTAAGCTGGGCCGGGGAGCTGTTTTTT.

The chain recombines TRBV11-2 with TRBJ1-5; D is possibly TRBD1 (5 bases). Germline V gene sequence: CDR1 SGHAT, CDR2 FQNNGV. The CDR3 is 17 residues long. V gave up 1 base and J gave up 6 bases, with 19 bases separating them. The CDR3 protein is CASSLGGKGPVGQPQHF. The CDR3 DNA follows: TGTGCCAGCAGCTTAGGAGGAAAGGGACCCGTGGGTCAGCCCCAGCATTTT.

The chain couples TRBV19 to TRBJ2-1; perhaps TRBD2 as D (5 bases). This CDR3 comprises 13 residues. Per the germline V gene, CDR1 is LNHDA and CDR2 is SQIVND (reference sequence). V was clipped by 2 bases and J by 6 bases, with 8 bases between them. The CDR3 protein is CASSITGINEQFF. The CDR3 nucleotides read TGTGCCAGTAGTATAACCGGGATCAATGAGCAGTTCTTC. Using reference TRBV19 and TRBJ2-1 for the parts outside the CDR3, the full variable domain is DGGITQSPKYLFRKEGQNVTLSCEQNLNHDAMYWYRQDPGQGLRLIYYSQIVNDFQKGDIAEGYSVSREKKESFPLTVTSAQKNPTAFYLCASSITGINEQFFGPGTRLTVL.

The chain employs TRBV18 and TRBJ2-3; TRBD1 agrees at 9 bases. The CDR3 length is 16 residues. The V gene's germline CDR1 is KGHSH and CDR2 LQKENI. J was trimmed by 1 base and V by 3 bases; bases with no gene match: 5. CDR3 region: CASSPYRQGGTDTQYF. The DNA of the CDR3 is TGTGCCAGCTCACCCTACCGACAGGGGGGCACAGATACGCAGTATTTT.

The chain recombines TRBV4-1 with TRBJ2-7; 12 nucleotides match TRBD2. The CDR3 totals 19 residues. Germline V lookup: CDR1 MGHRA, CDR2 YSYEKL. The J segment lost 3 bases and the V segment lost 4 bases, leaving 16 bases of the junction unmatched. The DNA for the CDR3 is TGCGCCAGCAGCCCAGCTCGACTAGCGGGAGAATCTTCCATCTACGAGCAGTACTTC. Amino acids: CASSPARLAGESSIYEQYF.

This clone has a single count. Written as DNA, the CDR3 is TGTGCCAGCTCTAGCGCCCCCCTCTACGAGCAGTACTTC. It yields the protein CASSSAPLYEQYF. The chain has TRBV11-1 and TRBJ2-7, with D possibly TRBD2 on 6 matching bases. CDR1 and CDR2 from the germline V gene are SGHAT and FQDESV (reference sequence). The CDR3 has 13 amino acids. V was shortened by 8 bases and J by 3 bases, with 14 bases between the two germline ends.

The genes are TRBV7-9 and TRBJ2-2; 9 nucleotides line up with TRBD1. Germline trimming cut 5 bases from V and 5 bases from J; bases unmatched to any gene: 15. This CDR3 contains 18 residues. The germline V gene encodes CDR1 SEHNR and CDR2 FQNEAQ (reference sequence). CDR3 protein: CASSTGQGHKGWTGELFF. The CDR3 DNA reads as TGTGCCAGCAGCACCGGACAGGGGCACAAGGGATGGACCGGGGAGCTGTTTTTT.

The chain employs TRBV19 and TRBJ2-1; D remains ambiguous. CDR1 is LNHDA and CDR2 is SQIVND in the germline V gene (reference sequence). This CDR3 is 11 amino acids long. V was trimmed by 2 bases and J by 9 bases, leaving 5 bases between them. CDR3 nucleotide sequence: TGTGCCAGTAGTATATTTACTGAGCAGTTCTTC. It codes for CASSIFTEQFF.

Regarding this clone: The sample carries other DNA sequences with the same CDR3. V is TRBV18 and J is TRBJ1-5; D gene ambiguous. The CDR3 totals 13 residues. The germline V and J ends were trimmed by 3 bases and 5 bases, with 8 bases remaining between them. The germline gives CDR1 KGHSH, CDR2 LQKENI. This chain's CDR3 is CASSPGGDQPQHF. CDR3 nucleotides: TGTGCCAGCTCACCGGGAGGCGATCAGCCCCAGCATTTT.

The V gene is TRBV28, the J gene TRBJ1-2; the D gene is possibly TRBD1 (5 bases). Germline CDR1 is MDHEN and CDR2 is SYDVKM. The CDR3 length is 17 residues. Trimming stripped 8 bases from V and 1 base from J, with 23 bases between. The CDR3 loop reads CASRRGLERTLNYGYTF. The CDR3, as DNA: TGTGCCAGCCGACGGGGCCTGGAACGGACTCTTAACTATGGCTACACCTTC.

The V gene is TRBV30, the J gene TRBJ1-2; 7 bases fit TRBD1. Germline V lookup: CDR1 GTSNPN, CDR2 SVGIG (reference sequence). This CDR3 has 14 residues. V gave up 3 bases and J gave up 3 bases; unmatched junction bases: 7. The CDR3 spells CAWRRQGVDYGYTF. As DNA, the CDR3 is TGTGCCTGGAGAAGACAGGGTGTCGACTATGGCTACACCTTC.

CDR3 sequence reads: CASSGDSYSNQPQHF. CDR3 DNA: TGTGCCAGCAGTGGGGACAGCTATAGCAATCAGCCCCAGCATTTT. The chain uses TRBV28 and TRBJ1-5; 7 bases match TRBD1. Unmatched junction bases numbered 4, after V lost 5 bases and J lost 0 bases. Germline V gene sequence: CDR1 MDHEN, CDR2 SYDVKM. CDR3 length equals 15 residues. The full variable domain, its missing parts supplied by reference TRBV28 and TRBJ1-5, is DVKVTQSSRYLVKRTGEKVFLECVQDMDHENMFWYRQDPGLGLRLIYFSYDVKMKEKGDIPEGYSVSREKKERFSLILESASTNQTSMYLCASSGDSYSNQPQHFGDGTRLSIL.

This rearrangement joins TRBV5-6 to TRBJ2-7, with 13 nucleotides matching TRBD2. After removal of 5 bases from V and 4 bases from J, the junction contained 9 bases not matched to a gene. CDR3 length equals 16 residues. Per germline, CDR1 SGHDT and CDR2 YYEEEE. The CDR3 sequence: CASSRTSGRERYEQYF. CDR3 DNA: TGTGCCAGCAGTCGGACTAGCGGGAGAGAGCGATACGAGCAGTACTTC.

The rearrangement joins TRBV27 to TRBJ2-1, with D hard to call. The CDR3 consists of 15 residues. From germline, CDR1 is MNHEY and CDR2 SMNVEV (reference sequence). Trimming stripped 2 bases from V and 8 bases from J, with 16 bases between. The CDR3 here is CASSLRGSYSDEQFF. CDR3 nucleotides: TGTGCCAGCAGTTTACGCGGATCCTACTCGGATGAGCAGTTCTTC.

This chain links TRBV5-1 with TRBJ2-7; 13 nucleotides match TRBD2. V trimming: 4 bases; J trimming: 2 bases; junction bases outside the gene matches: 6. Germline assignment: CDR1 SGHRS and CDR2 YFSETQ. This CDR3 spans 16 amino acids. The DNA of the CDR3 is TGCGCCAGCAGCCCCCCAACTAGCGGGAGGGCCTACGAGCAGTACTTC. Translating it yields CASSPPTSGRAYEQYF. Combining the CDR3 with reference TRBV5-1 and TRBJ2-7 gives the whole variable domain KAGVTQTPRYLIKTRGQQVTLSCSPISGHRSVSWYQQTPGQGLQFLFEYFSETQRNKGNFPGRFSGRQFSNSRSEMNVSTLELGDSALYLCASSPPTSGRAYEQYFGPGTRLTVT.

The rearrangement joins TRBV7-2 to TRBJ1-1; D unresolved. V lost 8 bases to trimming and J lost 1 base, with 5 bases between them. Germline-derived CDR1 and CDR2 are SGHTA and FQGNSA. The CDR3 runs 11 residues. DNA of the CDR3: TGTGCCAGCGTCAAGAACACTGAAGCTTTCTTT. Amino acids: CASVKNTEAFF.

This chain joins TRBV19 and TRBJ1-2, with TRBD1 identical over 9 bases. Trimming removed 2 bases from V and 6 bases from J; junction bases left unmatched: 4. The germline gives CDR1 LNHDA, CDR2 SQIVND (reference sequence). The CDR3 runs 14 residues. The CDR3 nucleotides read TGTGCCAGTAGTATACGGGGACAGGGACATGGCTACACCTTC. This codes for CASSIRGQGHGYTF.

J is TRBJ2-1 and V is TRBV19, with 10 positions matching TRBD2. Trimming removed 7 bases from V and 3 bases from J; junction bases left unmatched: 15. The CDR3 loop spans 18 amino acids. Germline V gene lookup returns CDR1 LNHDA and CDR2 SQIVND (reference sequence). The CDR3 DNA reads as TGTGCCAGTACCGGGCTCACTAGCGGGACAACAAGCTACAATGAGCAGTTCTTC. As protein: CASTGLTSGTTSYNEQFF. Full variable domain (missing parts from reference TRBV19 and TRBJ2-1): DGGITQSPKYLFRKEGQNVTLSCEQNLNHDAMYWYRQDPGQGLRLIYYSQIVNDFQKGDIAEGYSVSREKKESFPLTVTSAQKNPTAFYLCASTGLTSGTTSYNEQFFGPGTRLTVL.

The chain couples TRBV18 to TRBJ1-1; 8 nucleotides line up with TRBD1. CDR1 KGHSH and CDR2 LQKENI come from the germline V gene. The trim removed 3 bases at V and 7 bases at J, leaving 13 bases unmatched. The CDR3 covers 16 residues. In DNA, the CDR3 is TGTGCCAGCTCACCCTTCTCACCGGGACAGGAAGGTGAAGCTTTCTTT. This encodes CASSPFSPGQEGEAFF.